The clone carrying this TCR beta chain showed up just once. This sample stems from a study of blood T cell repertoires in COVID-19. Turning to the study itself: The United States, Italy and Spain were the sources of the acute and convalescent COVID-19 samples. PBMCs, B-cell-depleted T cells, or T cells provided the cDNA or gDNA that made up the material.

In the original processing: Amplification with reference gene primers provided the estimates of nucleated cell counts. Here immunoSEQ multiplex PCR was the method, and the copy in TCRdb shows in-frame clones only, minus some. V and J calls and clone size come straight from that table; D and trimming were deduced from the DNA. The sample records some 200,000 clones, about 78% being singletons. Trimming cost V 0 bases and J 8 bases, with 12 bases left between them. The germline CDR1 and CDR2 sequences are SGDLS and YYNGEE. This CDR3 is 14 amino acids long. The specimen sequenced was peripheral blood. The TCR sequence derives from a woman aged 45-59 years with active or convalescent COVID-19. The V gene is TRBV9, the J gene TRBJ1-5, with D unclear. In DNA, the CDR3 is TGTGCCAGCAGCGTAGAAGACTGGACTGAGCCCCAGCATTTT. Translated, it gives CASSVEDWTEPQHF.